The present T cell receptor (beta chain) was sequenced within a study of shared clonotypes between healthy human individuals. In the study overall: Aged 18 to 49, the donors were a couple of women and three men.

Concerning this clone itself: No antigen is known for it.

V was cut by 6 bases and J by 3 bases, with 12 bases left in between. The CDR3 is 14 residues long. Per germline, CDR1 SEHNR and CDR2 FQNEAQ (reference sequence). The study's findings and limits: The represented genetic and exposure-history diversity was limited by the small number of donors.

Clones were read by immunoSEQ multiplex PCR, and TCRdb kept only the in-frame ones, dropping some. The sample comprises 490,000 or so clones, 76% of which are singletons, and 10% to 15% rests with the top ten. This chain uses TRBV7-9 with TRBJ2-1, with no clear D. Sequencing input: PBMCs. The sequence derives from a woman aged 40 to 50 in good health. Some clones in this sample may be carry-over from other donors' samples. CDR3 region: CASSDIRLYNEQFF. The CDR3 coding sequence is TGTGCCAGCAGTGACATTCGACTCTACAATGAGCAGTTCTTC.